Sequencing of this T cell receptor beta chain was carried out in a study of Graves' ophthalmopathy and Graves' hyperthyroidism. Amplified material comprised TCR beta CDR3 regions derived from RNA transcripts. HTBI-primed RT-PCR formed the first round, and a multiplex PCR formed the second. A single record per CDR3 protein comes from TCRdb applying MiXCR to the multiplex PCR reads. Here the sample spans 240,000 or so distinct CDR3 sequences, 40% to 50% being singletons. Patients with other autoimmune diseases, uncontrolled infections, pregnancy or lactation were excluded. The diagnostic workup employed clinical symptoms, serum thyroxine, TRAb, thyroid ultrasound and orbital computed tomography. This receptor was obtained from an adult man with Graves' ophthalmopathy. Sequencing input: peripheral blood.

The CDR3 nucleotides read TGTGCCAGTTTACAGGGGGCTGTGAACGAGCAGTACTTC. Its translation: CASLQGAVNEQYF. The chain is built from TRBV5-5 and TRBJ2-7; the match to TRBD1 covers 9 bases. Unmatched junction bases numbered 8, after V lost 8 bases and J lost 5 bases. CDR1 is SGHKS, CDR2 YYEKEE, per germline (reference sequence). CDR3 length: 13 amino acids.